The TCR beta chain described here comes from a study of blood T cell repertoires in COVID-19. Using immunoSEQ multiplex PCR, the repertoire was profiled, and TCRdb retains in-frame clones only, with some absent. The sample holds approximately 100,000 clones, 85% seen once. This clone was recorded once. The CDR3 extends over 13 amino acids. After removal of 5 bases from V and 7 bases from J, the junction contained 7 bases not matched to a gene. CDR1 MNHEY and CDR2 SVGAGI come from the germline V gene. The source is a man aged 80 or over with acute or convalescent COVID-19. The gene calls are TRBV6-5 and TRBJ2-7, with 8 bases identical to TRBD2. The sequencing sample was made of peripheral blood. CDR3 amino acids: CASSTSGTFEQYF. DNA for the CDR3: TGTGCCAGCAGTACTAGCGGAACCTTTGAGCAGTACTTC.